This T cell receptor beta chain was recovered during a study of blood T cells in healthy people across ages. Whole-study results and caveats: Per million T cells, TCR beta diversity dropped roughly linearly as age increased.

There were healthy Caucasian individuals from Russia, aged 6 to 90, serving as donors. Per sample, extraction of total RNA gave at least 6 micrograms in every case. Alongside a J-beta primer mix, a sample-barcoded 5' primer served in a second PCR lasting about 7 to 11 cycles. TCRdb passed the 5' RACE reads through MiXCR, listing each CDR3 protein once. The sample yields about 1.4 million distinct CDR3 sequences, 55% to 75% seen once. This clonotype was observed at least ten times. What it binds is unknown. The source of this sequence is a man in his late teens or twenties in good health. Sequencing used blood.

The CDR3 DNA is TGTGCCAGCAGTTCGGACAACTACGAGCAGTACTTC. Amino acid sequence: CASSSDNYEQYF. The gene calls are TRBV7-9 and TRBJ2-7; D possibly corresponds to TRBD1 (5 bases). In germline, CDR1 is SEHNR, CDR2 FQNEAQ (reference sequence). Trimming removed 6 bases from V and 3 bases from J, with 9 bases in between. The CDR3 contains 12 residues.